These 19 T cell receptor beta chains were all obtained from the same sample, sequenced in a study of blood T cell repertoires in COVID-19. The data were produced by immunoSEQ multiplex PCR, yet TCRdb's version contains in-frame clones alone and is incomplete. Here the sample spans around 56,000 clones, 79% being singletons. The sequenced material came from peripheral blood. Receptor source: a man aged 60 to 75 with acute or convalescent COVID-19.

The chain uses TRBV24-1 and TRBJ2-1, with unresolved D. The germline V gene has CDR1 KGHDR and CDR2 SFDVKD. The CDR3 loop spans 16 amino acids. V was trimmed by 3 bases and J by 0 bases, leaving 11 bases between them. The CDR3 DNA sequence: TGTGCCACCAGTGATCCCGACTTAAACTCCTACAATGAGCAGTTCTTC. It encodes CATSDPDLNSYNEQFF.

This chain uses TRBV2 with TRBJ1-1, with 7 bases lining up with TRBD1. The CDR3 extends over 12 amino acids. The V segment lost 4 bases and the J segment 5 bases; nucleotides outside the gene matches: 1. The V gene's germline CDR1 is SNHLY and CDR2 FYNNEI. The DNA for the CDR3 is TGTGCCAGCAGTGGACAGGGAACTGAAGCTTTCTTT. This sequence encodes CASSGQGTEAFF.

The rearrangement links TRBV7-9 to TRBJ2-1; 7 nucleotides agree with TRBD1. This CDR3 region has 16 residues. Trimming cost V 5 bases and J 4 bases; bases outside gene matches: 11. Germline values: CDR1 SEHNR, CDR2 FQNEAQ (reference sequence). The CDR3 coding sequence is TGTGCCAGCAGCCATACCGGGACAGAATTTTACAATGAGCAGTTCTTC. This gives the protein CASSHTGTEFYNEQFF.

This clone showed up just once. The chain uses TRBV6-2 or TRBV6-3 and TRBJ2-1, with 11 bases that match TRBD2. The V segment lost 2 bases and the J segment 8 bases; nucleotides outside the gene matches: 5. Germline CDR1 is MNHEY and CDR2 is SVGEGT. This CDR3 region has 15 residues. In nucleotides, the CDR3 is TGTGCCAGCAGTTACCTAGCGGGGGGTACTGATGAGCAGTTCTTC. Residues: CASSYLAGGTDEQFF.

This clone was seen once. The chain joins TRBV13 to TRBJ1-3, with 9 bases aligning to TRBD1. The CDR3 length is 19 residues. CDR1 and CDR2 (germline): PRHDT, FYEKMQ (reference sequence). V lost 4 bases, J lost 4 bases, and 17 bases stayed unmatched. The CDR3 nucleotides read TGTGCCAGCAGCTCCTCGCGGGACAGGGCCCACTCGGGGGGAAACACCATATATTTT. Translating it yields CASSSSRDRAHSGGNTIYF. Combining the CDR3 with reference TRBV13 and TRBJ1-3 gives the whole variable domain AAGVIQSPRHLIKEKRETATLKCYPIPRHDTVYWYQQGPGQDPQFLISFYEKMQSDKGSIPDRFSAQQFSDYHSELNMSSLELGDSALYFCASSSSRDRAHSGGNTIYFGEGSWLTVV.

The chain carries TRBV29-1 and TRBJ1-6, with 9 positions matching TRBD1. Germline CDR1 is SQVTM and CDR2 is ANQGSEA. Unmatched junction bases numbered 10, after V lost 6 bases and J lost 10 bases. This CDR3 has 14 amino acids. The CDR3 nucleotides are TGCAGCGTCCTCTTGGGACAGGGTGGCTCACCCCTCCACTTT. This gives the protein CSVLLGQGGSPLHF.

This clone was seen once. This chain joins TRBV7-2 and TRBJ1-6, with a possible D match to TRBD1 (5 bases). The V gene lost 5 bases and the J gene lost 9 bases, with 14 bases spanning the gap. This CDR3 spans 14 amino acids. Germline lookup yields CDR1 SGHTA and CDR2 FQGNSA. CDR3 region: CASSVRDSGSPLHF. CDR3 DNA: TGTGCCAGCAGCGTCCGGGACTCCGGTTCACCCCTCCACTTT.

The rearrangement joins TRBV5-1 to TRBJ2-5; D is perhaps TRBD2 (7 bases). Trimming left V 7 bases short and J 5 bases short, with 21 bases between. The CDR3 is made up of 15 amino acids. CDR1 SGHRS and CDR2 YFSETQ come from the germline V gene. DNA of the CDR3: TGCGCCAGCGGACGCGGGGGCCGGGGATCCGAGACCCAGTACTTC. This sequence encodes CASGRGGRGSETQYF.

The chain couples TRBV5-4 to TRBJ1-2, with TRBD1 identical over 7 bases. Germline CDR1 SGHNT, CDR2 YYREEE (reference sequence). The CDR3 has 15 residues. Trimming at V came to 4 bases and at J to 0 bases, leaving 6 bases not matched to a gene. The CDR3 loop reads CASSPRDSPNYGYTF. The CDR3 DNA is TGTGCCAGCAGCCCTAGGGACAGCCCTAACTATGGCTACACCTTC.

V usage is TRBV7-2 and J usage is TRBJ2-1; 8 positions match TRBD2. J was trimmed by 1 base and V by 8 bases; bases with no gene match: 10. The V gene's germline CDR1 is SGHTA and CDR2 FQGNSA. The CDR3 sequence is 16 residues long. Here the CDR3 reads CASGPYGGGSYNEQFF. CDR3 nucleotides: TGTGCCAGCGGGCCCTACGGGGGGGGTTCCTACAATGAGCAGTTCTTC.

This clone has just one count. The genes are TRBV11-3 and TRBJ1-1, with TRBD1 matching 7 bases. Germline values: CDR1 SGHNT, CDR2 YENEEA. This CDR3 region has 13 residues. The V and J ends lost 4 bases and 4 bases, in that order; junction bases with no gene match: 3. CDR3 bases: TGTGCCAGCAGCTCGACAGGGATCACTGAAGCTTTCTTT. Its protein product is CASSSTGITEAFF.

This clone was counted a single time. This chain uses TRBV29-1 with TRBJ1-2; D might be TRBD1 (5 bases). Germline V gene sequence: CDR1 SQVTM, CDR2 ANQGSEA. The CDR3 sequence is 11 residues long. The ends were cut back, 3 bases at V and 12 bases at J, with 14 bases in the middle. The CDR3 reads CSVDQRTGDTF. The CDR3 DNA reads TGCAGCGTTGACCAAAGGACGGGGGACACCTTC.

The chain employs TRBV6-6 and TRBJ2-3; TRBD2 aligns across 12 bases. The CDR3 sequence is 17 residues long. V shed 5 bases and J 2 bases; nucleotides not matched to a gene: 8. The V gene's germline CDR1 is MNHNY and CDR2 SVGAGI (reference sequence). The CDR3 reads CASSPKGLAGFTDTQYF. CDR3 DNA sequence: TGTGCCAGCAGTCCTAAAGGACTAGCGGGGTTCACAGATACGCAGTATTTT.

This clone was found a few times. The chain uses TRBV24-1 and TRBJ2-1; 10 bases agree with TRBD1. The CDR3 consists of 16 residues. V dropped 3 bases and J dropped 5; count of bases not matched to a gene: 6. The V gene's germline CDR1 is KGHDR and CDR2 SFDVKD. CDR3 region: CATSDPGQGGNNEQFF. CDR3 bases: TGTGCCACCAGTGATCCTGGACAGGGGGGCAACAATGAGCAGTTCTTC.

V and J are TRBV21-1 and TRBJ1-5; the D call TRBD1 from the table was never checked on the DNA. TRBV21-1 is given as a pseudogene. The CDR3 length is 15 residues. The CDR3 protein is CASSPGQGSYQPQHF. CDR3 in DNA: TGTGCCAGCAGCCCGGGACAGGGTTCCTATCAGCCCCAGCATTTT.

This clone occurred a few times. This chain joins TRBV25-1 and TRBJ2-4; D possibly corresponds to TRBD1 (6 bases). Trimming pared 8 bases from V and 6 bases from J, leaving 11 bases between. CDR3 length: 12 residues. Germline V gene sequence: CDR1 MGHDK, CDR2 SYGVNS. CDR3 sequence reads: CASWDTANIQYF. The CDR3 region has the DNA TGTGCCAGCTGGGACACCGCAAACATTCAGTACTTC.

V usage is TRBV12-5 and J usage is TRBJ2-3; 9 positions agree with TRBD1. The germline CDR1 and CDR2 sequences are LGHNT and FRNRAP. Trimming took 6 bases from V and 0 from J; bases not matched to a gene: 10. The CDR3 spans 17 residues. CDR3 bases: TGTGCTAGTGGCGTGGGGGGGACAGGGTCAAGCACAGATACGCAGTATTTT. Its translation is CASGVGGTGSSTDTQYF.

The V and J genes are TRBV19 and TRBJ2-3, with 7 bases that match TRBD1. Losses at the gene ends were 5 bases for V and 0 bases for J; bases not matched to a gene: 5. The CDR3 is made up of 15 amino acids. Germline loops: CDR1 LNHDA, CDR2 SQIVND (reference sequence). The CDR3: CASSAWDSSTDTQYF. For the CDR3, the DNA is TGTGCCAGTAGTGCCTGGGACAGTAGCACAGATACGCAGTATTTT. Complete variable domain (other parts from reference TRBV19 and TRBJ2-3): DGGITQSPKYLFRKEGQNVTLSCEQNLNHDAMYWYRQDPGQGLRLIYYSQIVNDFQKGDIAEGYSVSREKKESFPLTVTSAQKNPTAFYLCASSAWDSSTDTQYFGPGTRLTVL.

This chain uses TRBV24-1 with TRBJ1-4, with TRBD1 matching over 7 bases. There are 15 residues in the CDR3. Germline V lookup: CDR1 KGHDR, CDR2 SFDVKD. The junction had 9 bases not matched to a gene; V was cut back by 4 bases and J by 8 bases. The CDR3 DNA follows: TGTGCCACCAGTGAGCCGGGACAGAAGATGGAAAAACTGTTTTTT. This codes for CATSEPGQKMEKLFF.